A selection of T cell receptor beta chains follows, all from one sample in a study of T cells in localized non-small cell lung cancer. The protocol was immunoSEQ multiplex PCR, while the TCRdb copy is restricted to in-frame clones and leaves out a portion. The data show 75,000 to 95,000 clones, approximately 90% seen once. The material was peripheral blood, obtained before any cancer treatment. The receptors come from a man aged 40-75 years with stage I squamous cell lung carcinoma. Both conserved end residues are part of each CDR3. Fields, in order: J gene, V gene, CDR3 length, clone size, D gene, CDR3 DNA, CDR3 protein. A D gene is named only where the DNA matches it firmly. A row's size may be missing; if present it is once, few, many or a size class.

j_call: TRBJ1-1
v_call: TRBV5-6
cdr3_length: 11
clone_size: few
d_call: -
cdr3_nt: TGTGCCAGCAGAAGGGCCCAAGAAGCTTTCTTT
cdr3_aa: CASRRAQEAFF

j_call: TRBJ2-1
v_call: TRBV19
cdr3_length: 15
clone_size: -
d_call: TRBD2
cdr3_nt: TGTGCCAGTAGTATACAGCGGGGGGGTAACAATGAGCAGTTCTTC
cdr3_aa: CASSIQRGGNNEQFF

j_call: TRBJ2-1
v_call: TRBV7-8
cdr3_length: 15
clone_size: -
d_call: -
cdr3_nt: TGTGCCAGCAGCCCCCTTAGTCAGGGGTCGGGTGAGCAGTTCTTC
cdr3_aa: CASSPLSQGSGEQFF

j_call: TRBJ1-2
v_call: TRBV7-9
cdr3_length: 12
clone_size: once
d_call: -
cdr3_nt: TGTGCCAGCAGCGGCACAGGGAGGGTAAACACCTTC
cdr3_aa: CASSGTGRVNTF

j_call: TRBJ2-1
v_call: TRBV9
cdr3_length: 17
clone_size: -
d_call: -
cdr3_nt: TGTGCCAGCAGCCCCGTTCGGGGGCATAGCTCCTACAATGAGCAGTTCTTC
cdr3_aa: CASSPVRGHSSYNEQFF

j_call: TRBJ1-1
v_call: TRBV11-2
cdr3_length: 12
clone_size: -
d_call: -
cdr3_nt: TGTGCCAGCAGCTTAGATGGCGGTGAAGCTTTCTTT
cdr3_aa: CASSLDGGEAFF

j_call: TRBJ1-5
v_call: TRBV10-1
cdr3_length: 15
clone_size: -
d_call: -
cdr3_nt: TGCGCCAGCAGTGAGTTCAGGGGAGGCAATCAGCCCCAGCATTTT
cdr3_aa: CASSEFRGGNQPQHF

j_call: TRBJ1-1
v_call: TRBV13
cdr3_length: 15
clone_size: many
d_call: -
cdr3_nt: TGTGCCAGCAGCTCCCAGGACAGCCTTAACACTGAAGCTTTCTTT
cdr3_aa: CASSSQDSLNTEAFF

j_call: TRBJ1-2
v_call: TRBV5-1
cdr3_length: 14
clone_size: -
d_call: -
cdr3_nt: TGCGCCAGCAGCTTGGGTAGCAGGGACTATGGCTACACCTTC
cdr3_aa: CASSLGSRDYGYTF

j_call: TRBJ1-2
v_call: TRBV18
cdr3_length: 14
clone_size: few
d_call: -
cdr3_nt: TGTGCCAGCTCACCAAACTTCCTCGACTATGGCTACACCTTC
cdr3_aa: CASSPNFLDYGYTF

j_call: TRBJ2-3
v_call: TRBV10-1
cdr3_length: 14
clone_size: -
d_call: -
cdr3_nt: TGCGCCAGCAGTCGGACGACGAGCACAGATACGCAGTATTTT
cdr3_aa: CASSRTTSTDTQYF

j_call: TRBJ1-5
v_call: TRBV7-2
cdr3_length: 13
clone_size: few
d_call: -
cdr3_nt: TGTGCCAGCAGCTATAGGCAGGGTCAGCCCCAGCATTTT
cdr3_aa: CASSYRQGQPQHF

j_call: TRBJ2-6
v_call: TRBV6-6
cdr3_length: 13
clone_size: few
d_call: -
cdr3_nt: TGTGCCAGCAGTTACCCCGGGGCCAACGTCCTGACTTTC
cdr3_aa: CASSYPGANVLTF

j_call: TRBJ1-1
v_call: TRBV29-1
cdr3_length: 12
clone_size: few
d_call: -
cdr3_nt: TGCAGCGTGGAAAGGACAGTCGATGAAGCTTTCTTT
cdr3_aa: CSVERTVDEAFF

j_call: TRBJ2-6
v_call: TRBV7-8
cdr3_length: 17
clone_size: -
d_call: -
cdr3_nt: TGTGCCAGCAGCTTAGCGGAATCCGGCTCTGGGGCCAACGTCCTGACTTTC
cdr3_aa: CASSLAESGSGANVLTF

j_call: TRBJ2-7
v_call: TRBV30
cdr3_length: 15
clone_size: medium-sized
d_call: TRBD2
cdr3_nt: TGTGCCTGGAGTGTTGGACTAGCGGGGGCCTACGAGCAGTACTTC
cdr3_aa: CAWSVGLAGAYEQYF

j_call: TRBJ2-4
v_call: TRBV5-4
cdr3_length: 14
clone_size: -
d_call: -
cdr3_nt: TGTGCCAGCAGCTTGGCCGAGGGGGATAGAATTCAGTACTTC
cdr3_aa: CASSLAEGDRIQYF

j_call: TRBJ2-5
v_call: TRBV7-9
cdr3_length: 12
clone_size: -
d_call: -
cdr3_nt: TGTGCCAGCAGCTTAGCCGTTGAGACCCAGTACTTC
cdr3_aa: CASSLAVETQYF

j_call: TRBJ1-1
v_call: TRBV14
cdr3_length: 12
clone_size: few
d_call: -
cdr3_nt: TGTGCCAGCAGCCATCGTAACACTGAAGCTTTCTTT
cdr3_aa: CASSHRNTEAFF

j_call: TRBJ1-3
v_call: TRBV7-3
cdr3_length: 15
clone_size: once
d_call: -
cdr3_nt: TGTGCCAGCAGCCCGGGTTTACTTTCTGGAAACACCATATATTTT
cdr3_aa: CASSPGLLSGNTIYF

j_call: TRBJ2-1
v_call: TRBV6-5
cdr3_length: 14
clone_size: -
d_call: -
cdr3_nt: TGTGCCAGCAGTTACTCGATTCTTAACAATGAGCAGTTCTTC
cdr3_aa: CASSYSILNNEQFF

j_call: TRBJ1-6
v_call: TRBV28
cdr3_length: 14
clone_size: -
d_call: TRBD1
cdr3_nt: TGTGCCAGCAGAGGGAGGACAGGGGTATCACCCCTCCACTTT
cdr3_aa: CASRGRTGVSPLHF

j_call: TRBJ1-3
v_call: TRBV4-1
cdr3_length: 16
clone_size: -
d_call: TRBD1
cdr3_nt: TGCGCCAGCAGCCAAGTTGACAGGGGGCCTGGAAACACCATATATTTT
cdr3_aa: CASSQVDRGPGNTIYF

j_call: TRBJ1-2
v_call: TRBV7-6
cdr3_length: 15
clone_size: -
d_call: -
cdr3_nt: TGTGCCAGCAGCTTAGCGGGGGGGGAAGGTAGTGGCTACACCTTC
cdr3_aa: CASSLAGGEGSGYTF